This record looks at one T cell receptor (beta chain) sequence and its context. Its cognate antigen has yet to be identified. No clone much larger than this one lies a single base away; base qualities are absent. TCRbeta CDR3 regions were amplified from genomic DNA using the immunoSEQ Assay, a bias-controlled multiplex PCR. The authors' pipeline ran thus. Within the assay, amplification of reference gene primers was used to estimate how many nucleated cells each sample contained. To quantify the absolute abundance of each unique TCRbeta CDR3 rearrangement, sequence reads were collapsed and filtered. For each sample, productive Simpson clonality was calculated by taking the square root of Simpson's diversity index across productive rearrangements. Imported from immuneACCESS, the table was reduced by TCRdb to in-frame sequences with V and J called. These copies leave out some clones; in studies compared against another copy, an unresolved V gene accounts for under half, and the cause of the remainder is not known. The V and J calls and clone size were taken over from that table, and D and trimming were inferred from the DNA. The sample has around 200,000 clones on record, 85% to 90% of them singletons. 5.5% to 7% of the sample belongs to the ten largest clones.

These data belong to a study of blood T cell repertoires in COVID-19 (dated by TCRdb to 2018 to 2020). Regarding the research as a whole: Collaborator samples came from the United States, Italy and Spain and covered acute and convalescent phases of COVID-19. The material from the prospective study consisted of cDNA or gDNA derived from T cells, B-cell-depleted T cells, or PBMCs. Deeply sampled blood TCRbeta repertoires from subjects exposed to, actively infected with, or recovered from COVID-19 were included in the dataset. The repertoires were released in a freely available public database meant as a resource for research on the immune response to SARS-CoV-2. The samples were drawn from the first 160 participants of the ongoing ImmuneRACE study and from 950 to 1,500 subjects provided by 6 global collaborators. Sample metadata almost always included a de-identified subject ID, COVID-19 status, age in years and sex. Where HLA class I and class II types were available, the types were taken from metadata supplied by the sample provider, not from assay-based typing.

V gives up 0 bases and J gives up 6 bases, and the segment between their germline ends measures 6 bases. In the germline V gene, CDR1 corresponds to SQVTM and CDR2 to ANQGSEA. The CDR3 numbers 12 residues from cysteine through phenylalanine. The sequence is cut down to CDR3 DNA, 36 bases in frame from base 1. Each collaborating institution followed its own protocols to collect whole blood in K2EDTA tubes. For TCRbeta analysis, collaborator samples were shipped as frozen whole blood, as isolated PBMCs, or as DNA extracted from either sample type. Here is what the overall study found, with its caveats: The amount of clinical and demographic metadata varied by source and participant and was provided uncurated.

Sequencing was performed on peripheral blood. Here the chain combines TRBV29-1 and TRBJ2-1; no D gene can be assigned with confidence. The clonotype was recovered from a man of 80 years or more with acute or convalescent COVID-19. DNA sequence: TGCAGCGTTGAAGAATTGAGCAATGAGCAGTTCTTC. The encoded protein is CSVEELSNEQFF.